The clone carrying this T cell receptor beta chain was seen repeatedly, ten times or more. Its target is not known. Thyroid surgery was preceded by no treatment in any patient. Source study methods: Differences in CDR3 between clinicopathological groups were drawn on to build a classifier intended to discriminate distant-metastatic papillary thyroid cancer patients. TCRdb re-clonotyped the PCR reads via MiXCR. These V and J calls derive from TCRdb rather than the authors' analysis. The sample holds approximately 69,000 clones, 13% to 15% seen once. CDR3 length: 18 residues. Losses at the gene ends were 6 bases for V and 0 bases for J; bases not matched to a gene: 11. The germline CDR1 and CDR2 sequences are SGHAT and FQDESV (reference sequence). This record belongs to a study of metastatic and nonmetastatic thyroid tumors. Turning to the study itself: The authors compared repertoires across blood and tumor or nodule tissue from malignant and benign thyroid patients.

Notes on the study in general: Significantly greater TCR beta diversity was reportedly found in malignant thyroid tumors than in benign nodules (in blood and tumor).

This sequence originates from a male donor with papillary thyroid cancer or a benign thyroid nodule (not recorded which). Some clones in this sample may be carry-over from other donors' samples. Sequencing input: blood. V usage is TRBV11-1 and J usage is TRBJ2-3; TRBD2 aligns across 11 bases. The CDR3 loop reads CASRSSGRLRNSTDTQYF. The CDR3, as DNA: TGTGCCAGCAGGTCTAGCGGGAGGCTTCGTAATAGCACAGATACGCAGTATTTT. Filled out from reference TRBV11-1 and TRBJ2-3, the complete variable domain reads EAEVAQSPRYKITEKSQAVAFWCDPISGHATLYWYRQILGQGPELLVQFQDESVVDDSQLPKDRFSAERLKGVDSTLKIQPAELGDSAMYLCASRSSGRLRNSTDTQYFGPGTRLTVL.